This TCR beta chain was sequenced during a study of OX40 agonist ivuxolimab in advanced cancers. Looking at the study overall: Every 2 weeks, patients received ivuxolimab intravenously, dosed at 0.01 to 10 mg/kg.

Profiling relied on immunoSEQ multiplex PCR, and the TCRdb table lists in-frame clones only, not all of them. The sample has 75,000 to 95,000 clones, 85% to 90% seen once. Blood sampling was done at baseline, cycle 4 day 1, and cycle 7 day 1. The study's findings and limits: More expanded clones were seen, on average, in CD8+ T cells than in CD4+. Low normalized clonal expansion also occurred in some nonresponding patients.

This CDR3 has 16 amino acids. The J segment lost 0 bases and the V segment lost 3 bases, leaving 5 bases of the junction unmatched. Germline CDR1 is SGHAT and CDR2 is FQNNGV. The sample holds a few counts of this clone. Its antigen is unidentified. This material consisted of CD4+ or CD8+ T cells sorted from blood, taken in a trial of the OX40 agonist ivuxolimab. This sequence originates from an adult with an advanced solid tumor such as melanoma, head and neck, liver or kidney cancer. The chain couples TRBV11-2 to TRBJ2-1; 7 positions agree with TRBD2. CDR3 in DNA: TGTGCCAGCAGCTTGTTCCCGGGAGGCTCCTACAATGAGCAGTTCTTC. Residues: CASSLFPGGSYNEQFF.